This T cell receptor beta chain was sequenced in a study of vaccination and CD4 T cells after COVID-19. As for the study in general: SARS-CoV-2, HCoV-NL63, HCoV-OC43 and HCoV-229E supplied the overlapping spike peptides used to stimulate cells.

Study-wide results and limits: Looking at convalescent patients, a median roughly 90% of reactive clones were present only post-vaccination.

Treatment: approximately nine-day PBMC culture with coronavirus spike peptide pools or control peptides (ViraFEST assay). Gathered ahead of the COVID-19 pandemic (2011-2018) were the CD4+ T cells of the unexposed donor. Probes of unexposed-donor CD4+ T cells used SARS-CoV-2 S/N and four cold-coronavirus spikes (cells permitting). Remarks on this clonotype: The antigen remains unidentified. Mismatch with germline at one junction end may stem from a read error.

Cultured CD4+ T cells had their DNA profiled by the Oncomine TCR Beta short-read assay. Once CD4+ T cells had been cultured, genomic DNA was extracted from them. MiXCR, run by TCRdb on the PCR reads, gives a single entry per CDR3 protein. The top ten clones hold 29% of a sample with approximately 7,500 distinct CDR3 sequences, roughly 33% of them seen once. Germline V gene lookup returns CDR1 KGHSH and CDR2 LQKENI. The CDR3 consists of 15 residues. The chain joins TRBV18 to TRBJ1-3; tentatively, D is TRBD1 (5 bases). Material for sequencing was CD4+ T cells from blood, cultured in vitro. The clonotype comes from a human donor in good health. The CDR3 DNA is TGTGCCAGCTCACAGGGACCGTTCTCTGGAGACACCATATATTTT. Translation gives CASSQGPFSGDTIYF.